This T cell receptor (beta chain) was identified during a study of beta chain features in type 1 diabetes. Findings of the study overall: When VDJ junctions were examined, type 1 diabetes patients showed fewer insertions and more deletions. For Type 1 diabetes patients, all four CD4+ subsets carried TCRB CDR3s that were moderately but significantly shorter.

About this clone: Its antigen remains unidentified.

Germline CDR1 and CDR2: SGHDT and YYEEEE. Trimming took 6 bases from V and 5 from J; bases not matched to a gene: 11. The length of the CDR3 is 15 residues. Blood was collected once per donor into heparin, averaging roughly 110 mL. Sorting based on CD45RO/CCR7/CD25/CD127/CD95/CD27 separated CD4+ naive, central memory, regulatory and stem cell-like memory cells. The isolated RNA, all of it, was reverse transcribed, so expressed TCRB transcripts were what got sequenced. TCRdb keeps only in-frame clones here, not all; method: immunoSEQ multiplex PCR. This sample carries about 190,000 clones, 6.5% to 9.5% of them seen once, and the ten largest clones take about 1%.

This chain joins TRBV5-6 and TRBJ1-5; 7 nucleotides match TRBD1. This TCR was sampled from a woman in her 40s with type 1 diabetes. The sequenced material came from central memory CD4+ T cells from blood. For the CDR3, the DNA is TGTGCCAGCACCCTTGGGCCAGGGGGTCATCAGCCCCAGCATTTT. The encoded protein is CASTLGPGGHQPQHF.